The source of this T cell receptor (beta chain) is a study of shared T cell receptors in the human thymus. V shed 7 bases and J shed 6 bases, with 25 bases lying between them. The CDR3 extends over 17 amino acids. The germline V gene has CDR1 LNHDA and CDR2 SQIVND (reference sequence). Only in-frame clones appear in the TCRdb table, and some are missing; sequencing was by immunoSEQ multiplex PCR. Of hundreds of thousands of clones listed, approximately 89% were seen once; the top ten hold about 0.0094%. These data were also reused for a study on human thymus T cells. According to that study: Healthy Finnish infants undergoing corrective surgery for congenital heart defects were the donors. Thymus tissue was removed during corrective cardiac surgery. Repertoires sampled from thymus and blood appeared biased in V and J gene usage. Thymic repertoires of unrelated individuals were reported in related research to overlap highly.

The sample comprised thymocytes. The J gene is TRBJ2-1, the V gene TRBV19; D may be TRBD2 (6 bases). This sequence was found in a boy in the first two years of life with a congenital heart defect. The DNA for the CDR3 is TGTGCCAGTAATAGGGCCATTCGGGGGAGTTCGTTCAATGAGCAGTTCTTC. This encodes CASNRAIRGSSFNEQFF.